What follows are 26 T cell receptor beta chains derived from one specimen sequenced in a study of OX40 agonist ivuxolimab in advanced cancers. The data were produced by immunoSEQ multiplex PCR, yet TCRdb's version contains in-frame clones alone and is incomplete. The sample gives about 36,000 clones, 81% of which show up once; around a fifth is in the top ten. The specimen was CD4+ or CD8+ T cells sorted from blood, collected in a trial of the OX40 agonist ivuxolimab. The receptors derive from an adult with an advanced solid tumor such as melanoma, head and neck, liver or kidney cancer.

J is TRBJ2-2 and V is TRBV9; D is perhaps TRBD2 (5 bases). The V gene's germline CDR1 is SGDLS and CDR2 YYNGEE. Between the trimmed V and J ends, which lost 0 bases and 5 bases, there was a span of 14 bases. This CDR3 is 16 amino acids long. This chain's CDR3 is CASSVDPGSKTGELFF. DNA of the CDR3: TGTGCCAGCAGCGTAGACCCGGGGTCTAAGACCGGGGAGCTGTTTTTT. Supplemented by reference TRBV9 and TRBJ2-2, the full variable domain reads DSGVTQTPKHLITATGQRVTLRCSPRSGDLSVYWYQQSLDQGLQFLIQYYNGEERAKGNILERFSAQQFPDLHSELNLSSLELGDSALYFCASSVDPGSKTGELFFGEGSRLTVL.

J is TRBJ1-1 and V is TRBV19; D ambiguous. Germline V gene lookup returns CDR1 LNHDA and CDR2 SQIVND (reference sequence). The CDR3 spans 15 residues. V was pared by 0 bases and J by 4 bases, with 12 bases between. The CDR3 reads CASSIDGSQGTEAFF. The CDR3 coding sequence is TGTGCCAGTAGTATAGATGGGTCCCAAGGCACTGAAGCTTTCTTT.

V gene TRBV27 combines with J gene TRBJ2-2, with TRBD2 matching over 12 bases. V lost 5 bases and J lost 7; bases outside the gene matches: 5. The CDR3 runs to 15 residues. Germline CDR1 MNHEY, CDR2 SMNVEV (reference sequence). The CDR3: CASSPTSGRRGELFF. The CDR3 DNA reads as TGTGCCAGCAGTCCGACTAGCGGGAGACGCGGGGAGCTGTTTTTT.

J is TRBJ2-7 and V is TRBV28; D not resolved. Germline V gene lookup returns CDR1 MDHEN and CDR2 SYDVKM. With 5 bases removed from V and 2 bases from J, the gap between germline ends came to 16 bases. The length of the CDR3 is 15 residues. The CDR3 nucleotides read TGTGCCAGCAGTGCGACGAGAATCTTTACCTACGAGCAGTACTTC. Encoded protein: CASSATRIFTYEQYF.

V and J are TRBV6-5 and TRBJ2-5, with D possibly TRBD1 on 6 matching bases. Between the trimmed V and J ends, which lost 5 bases and 7 bases, there was a span of 14 bases. The CDR3 extends over 13 amino acids. In germline, CDR1 is MNHEY, CDR2 SVGAGI. The CDR3 here is CASSLREGGTQYF. For the CDR3, the DNA is TGTGCCAGCAGTCTTCGAGAAGGGGGGACCCAGTACTTC.

The gene calls are TRBV7-9 and TRBJ1-3; D might be TRBD1 (5 bases). CDR3 length: 13 amino acids. Trimming took off 9 bases at V and 2 bases at J, with 11 bases between the two ends. The germline CDR1 and CDR2 sequences are SEHNR and FQNEAQ (reference sequence). The chain's CDR3 is CASWGVAGNTIYF. CDR3 DNA: TGTGCCAGTTGGGGGGTTGCTGGAAACACCATATATTTT.

This rearrangement joins TRBV4-2 to TRBJ1-2; 7 positions agree with TRBD1. The CDR3 is 14 residues long. CDR1 LGHNA and CDR2 YNFKEQ come from the germline V gene. The J segment lost 4 bases and the V segment lost 4 bases, leaving 6 bases of the junction unmatched. The CDR3 DNA follows: TGTGCCAGCAGCCCCCGGGACAGTCTCTATGGCTACACCTTC. Protein sequence: CASSPRDSLYGYTF.

The chain combines TRBV7-2 with TRBJ1-3, with D tentatively TRBD1 (5 bases). CDR1 is SGHTA, CDR2 FQGNSA, per germline. V lost 1 base to trimming and J lost 0 bases, with 10 bases between them. This CDR3 has 16 amino acids. In DNA, the CDR3 is TGTGCCAGCAGCTTAGGGGCAGGGCGCTCTGGAAACACCATATATTTT. It codes for CASSLGAGRSGNTIYF.

This clone turned up a few times. The chain recombines TRBV6-4 with TRBJ1-1; maybe TRBD1 (6 bases). V was clipped by 6 bases and J by 4 bases, with 12 bases between them. Germline assignment: CDR1 MRHNA and CDR2 SNTAGT. This CDR3 spans 13 amino acids. The CDR3 DNA reads as TGTGCCAGCAGCGCACAGGGAGGCACTGAAGCTTTCTTT. It is translated as CASSAQGGTEAFF.

The chain combines TRBV28 with TRBJ1-2; D ambiguous. Germline V lookup: CDR1 MDHEN, CDR2 SYDVKM. V was clipped by 3 bases and J by 4 bases, with 12 bases between them. The CDR3 is 14 residues long. The CDR3 DNA reads as TGTGCCAGCAGTTTGGACGGAGAACTCTATGGCTACACCTTC. Translation: CASSLDGELYGYTF.

The gene calls are TRBV7-8 and TRBJ1-5; D uncertain. There are 16 residues in the CDR3. CDR1 is SGHVS, CDR2 FQNEAQ, per germline. The V gene lost 2 bases and the J gene lost 0 bases, with 11 bases spanning the gap. The CDR3, as DNA: TGTGCCAGCAGCTTACGGGCGGCGTATAGCAATCAGCCCCAGCATTTT. The encoded protein is CASSLRAAYSNQPQHF.

This chain connects TRBV6-1 to TRBJ2-1; D is unresolved. There are 13 residues in the CDR3. The V gene's germline CDR1 is MNHNS and CDR2 SASEGT. V was clipped by 6 bases and J by 6 bases, with 12 bases between them. The CDR3 DNA sequence: TGTGCCAGCAGACACGGTCCCCCCAATGAGCAGTTCTTC. Translation gives CASRHGPPNEQFF.

V gene TRBV19 combines with J gene TRBJ2-7; 9 bases map to TRBD1. The junction had 12 bases not matched to a gene; V was cut back by 5 bases and J by 7 bases. Germline lookup yields CDR1 LNHDA and CDR2 SQIVND (reference sequence). This CDR3 comprises 15 residues. CDR3 protein: CASSPGQGRPREQYF. In nucleotides, the CDR3 is TGTGCCAGTAGTCCCGGACAGGGGCGCCCTAGAGAGCAGTACTTC. Complete variable domain (other parts from reference TRBV19 and TRBJ2-7): DGGITQSPKYLFRKEGQNVTLSCEQNLNHDAMYWYRQDPGQGLRLIYYSQIVNDFQKGDIAEGYSVSREKKESFPLTVTSAQKNPTAFYLCASSPGQGRPREQYFGPGTRLTVT.

This clone was observed a handful of times. V and J are TRBV20-1 and TRBJ1-2, with no clear D. V was trimmed by 3 bases and J by 7 bases, leaving 9 bases between them. Germline CDR1 is DFQATT and CDR2 is SNEGSKA (reference sequence). The CDR3 has 11 residues. The CDR3 region has the DNA TGCAGTGCTAGGGAGCGGGGTGGCTACACCTTC. Its protein is CSARERGGYTF.

This sequence joins TRBV6-5 and TRBJ2-3, with no clear D. CDR3 size: 14 residues. V was cut by 2 bases and J by 3 bases, with 9 bases left in between. Looked up from germline, CDR1 is MNHEY and CDR2 is SVGAGI. DNA for the CDR3: TGTGCCAGCAGTTACAGGGCCGGGACAGATACGCAGTATTTT. Translation gives CASSYRAGTDTQYF.

The chain uses TRBV7-3 and TRBJ2-5, with a possible D match to TRBD2 (6 bases). From germline, CDR1 is SGHTA and CDR2 FQGTGA. The V end lost 1 base, the J end lost 1 base, and 13 bases lay between the germline ends. The CDR3 extends over 16 amino acids. CDR3 protein: CASSLRGGTVQETQYF. CDR3 DNA: TGTGCCAGCAGCTTAAGGGGCGGGACCGTCCAAGAGACCCAGTACTTC.

The rearrangement links TRBV19 to TRBJ2-5; possible D gene TRBD1, 6 bases. V was pared by 4 bases and J by 5 bases, with 17 bases between. This CDR3 has 15 residues. The germline V gene encodes CDR1 LNHDA and CDR2 SQIVND (reference sequence). The CDR3 reads CASSNKQGTVETQYF. In DNA, the CDR3 is TGTGCCAGTAGTAACAAACAGGGAACGGTGGAGACCCAGTACTTC.

This clone was seen once. V gene TRBV11-3 combines with J gene TRBJ1-1; D is ambiguous. V lost 4 bases and J 0 bases, leaving 6 bases between the germline ends. The CDR3 runs to 13 residues. CDR1 is SGHNT and CDR2 is YENEEA in the germline V gene. The DNA of the CDR3 is TGTGCCAGCAGCTCGCTCATGAACACTGAAGCTTTCTTT. It encodes CASSSLMNTEAFF.

The V call is TRBV18, the J call TRBJ2-5; D is unresolved. V dropped 3 bases and J dropped 7 bases, with 12 bases sitting between them. CDR1 and CDR2 (germline): KGHSH, LQKENI. The CDR3 spans 13 residues. CDR3 nucleotide sequence: TGTGCCAGCTCACCGCCTCTTAGACCGACCCAGTACTTC. Protein sequence: CASSPPLRPTQYF.

This rearrangement joins TRBV4-2 to TRBJ2-3, with a possible D match to TRBD1 (7 bases). V dropped 1 base and J dropped 6 bases, with 14 bases sitting between them. Germline CDR1 and CDR2: LGHNA and YNFKEQ. The CDR3 consists of 15 residues. The CDR3 region has the DNA TGTGCCAGCAGCCAAGCAGGGGGGCTCGGGGATACGCAGTATTTT. It translates to CASSQAGGLGDTQYF.

CDR3 DNA sequence: TGTGCCAGCACGCCGGGACCAGACTATGGCTACACCTTC. Translated, it gives CASTPGPDYGYTF. The chain combines TRBV28 with TRBJ1-2; tentatively, D is TRBD1 (5 bases). In germline, CDR1 is MDHEN, CDR2 SYDVKM. The CDR3 is 13 amino acids. V was pared by 7 bases and J by 3 bases, with 12 bases between.

This chain joins TRBV2 and TRBJ1-1; 7 nucleotides agree with TRBD1. CDR3 length equals 12 residues. V lost 10 bases and J lost 4; bases outside the gene matches: 6. Per germline, CDR1 SNHLY and CDR2 FYNNEI. This CDR3 reads CANFAGGTEAFF. CDR3 coding DNA: TGTGCCAATTTTGCAGGGGGCACTGAAGCTTTCTTT.

The table lists this clone with a count of one. This chain links TRBV11-1 with TRBJ2-1; the match to TRBD1 covers 8 bases. Looked up from germline, CDR1 is SGHAT and CDR2 is FQDESV (reference sequence). The CDR3 has 14 residues. The junction had 4 bases not matched to a gene; V was cut back by 2 bases and J by 7 bases. CDR3 sequence (DNA): TGTGCCAGCAGCTTACACAGGGGGAGGAATGAGCAGTTCTTC. This sequence encodes CASSLHRGRNEQFF.

The chain combines TRBV4-2 with TRBJ2-1; 14 bases align to TRBD2. Germline-derived CDR1 and CDR2 are LGHNA and YNFKEQ. This CDR3 region has 16 residues. Losses at the gene ends were 3 bases for V and 10 bases for J; bases not matched to a gene: 8. For the CDR3, the DNA is TGTGCCAGCAGCCAGTACCCGGGACTAGCGGGGGACGAGCAGTTCTTC. This sequence encodes CASSQYPGLAGDEQFF.

The chain employs TRBV7-3 and TRBJ2-2, with D possibly matching TRBD2 (5 bases). V dropped 3 bases and J dropped 4 bases, with 12 bases sitting between them. CDR3 length: 15 residues. In germline, CDR1 is SGHTA, CDR2 FQGTGA. CDR3 in amino acids: CASSFETIGTGELFF. The DNA for the CDR3 is TGTGCCAGCAGCTTTGAGACTATCGGCACCGGGGAGCTGTTTTTT.

The V gene is TRBV5-8, the J gene TRBJ1-5; D uncertain. The CDR3 contains 14 residues. Trimming stripped 4 bases from V and 6 bases from J, with 14 bases between. Germline V CDR1 and CDR2: SGHTS, YDEGEE. The CDR3 DNA sequence: TGTGCCAGCAGCCAGTCAGAACATGGTCAGCCCCAGCATTTT. It yields the protein CASSQSEHGQPQHF.